This TCR beta chain was sequenced for a study of tumor and adjacent non-tumor tissue in lung cancer. Points from the study as a whole: Compared with tumor, normal lung showed significantly lower TCR diversity. Normal lung showed higher cumulative top 100 clone frequency than tumor.

A modified ARM-PCR protocol with three rounds of nested PCR amplified TCRbeta. MiXCR, applied by TCRdb to the multiplex PCR reads, yields one record per CDR3 protein. The sample has over 100,000 distinct CDR3 sequences; 60% to 65% are singletons. At least ten counts were recorded for this clonotype. The antigen is not known. Losses at the gene ends were 5 bases for V and 5 bases for J; bases not matched to a gene: 6. This CDR3 contains 14 residues. Per germline, CDR1 SGHNT and CDR2 YYREEE (reference sequence). No cell sorting was done before RNA was extracted from the tissue. The normal lung tissue was taken more than 3 cm from the tumor edge.

The V gene is TRBV5-4, the J gene TRBJ2-3; 9 bases are shared with TRBD1. The origin of this receptor is a man aged 55 to 70 with non-small cell lung cancer. The specimen was distant non-tumor lung tissue. This CDR3 reads CASSSGTGRDTQYF. In DNA form, the CDR3 reads TGTGCCAGCAGTTCCGGGACAGGGAGAGATACGCAGTATTTT.